Sequencing of this TCR beta chain was carried out in a study of blood T cell repertoires in COVID-19. The method was immunoSEQ multiplex PCR; TCRdb's version includes in-frame clones alone and lacks a portion of them. This table holds about 120,000 clones, 70% to 90% found once. The CDR3 has 17 amino acids. Per germline, CDR1 SGHTA and CDR2 FQGNSA. The ends were cut back, 4 bases at V and 3 bases at J, with 19 bases in the middle. The chain recombines TRBV7-2 with TRBJ2-1; a weak D match, TRBD2 (6 bases). Sequencing used peripheral blood. The sequence came from a man in his fifties or sixties with acute or convalescent COVID-19. The CDR3 reads CASSSSSSLGLYNEQFF. CDR3 coding DNA: TGTGCCAGCAGCTCCTCTTCCAGCCTGGGACTCTACAATGAGCAGTTCTTC.